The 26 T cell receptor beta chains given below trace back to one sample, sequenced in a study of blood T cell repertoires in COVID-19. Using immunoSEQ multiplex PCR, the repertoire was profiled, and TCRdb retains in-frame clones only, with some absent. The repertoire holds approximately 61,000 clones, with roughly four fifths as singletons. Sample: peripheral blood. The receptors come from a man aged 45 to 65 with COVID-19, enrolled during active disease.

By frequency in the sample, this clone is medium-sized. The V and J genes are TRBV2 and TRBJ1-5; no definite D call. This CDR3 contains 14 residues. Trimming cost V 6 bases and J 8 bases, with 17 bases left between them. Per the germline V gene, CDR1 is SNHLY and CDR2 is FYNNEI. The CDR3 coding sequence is TGTGCCAGCAGACCCCCGGAGGGTGCGAAGCCCCAGCATTTT. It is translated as CASRPPEGAKPQHF.

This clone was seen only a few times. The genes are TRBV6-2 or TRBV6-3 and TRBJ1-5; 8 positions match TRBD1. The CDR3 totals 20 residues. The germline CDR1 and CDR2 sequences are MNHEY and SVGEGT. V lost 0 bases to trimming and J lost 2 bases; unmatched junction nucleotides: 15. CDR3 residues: CASSYSMSRGQRKGNQPQHF. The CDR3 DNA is TGTGCCAGCAGTTACTCGATGTCCAGGGGGCAACGGAAGGGCAATCAGCCCCAGCATTTT.

The CDR3 DNA reads TGTGCCAGTAGTATGGCCAACCAAGAGACCCAGTACTTC. Translating gives CASSMANQETQYF. The V and J genes are TRBV19 and TRBJ2-5; no firm D call. The CDR3 has 13 amino acids. Looked up from germline, CDR1 is LNHDA and CDR2 is SQIVND (reference sequence). V gave up 3 bases and J gave up 0 bases, with 5 bases separating them.

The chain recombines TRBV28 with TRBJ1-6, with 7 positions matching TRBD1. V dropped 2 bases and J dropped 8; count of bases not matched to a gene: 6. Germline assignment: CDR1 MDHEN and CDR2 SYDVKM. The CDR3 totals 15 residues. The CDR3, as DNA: TGTGCCAGCAGTTTACTGACAGGGCATGATTCACCCCTCCACTTT. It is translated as CASSLLTGHDSPLHF.

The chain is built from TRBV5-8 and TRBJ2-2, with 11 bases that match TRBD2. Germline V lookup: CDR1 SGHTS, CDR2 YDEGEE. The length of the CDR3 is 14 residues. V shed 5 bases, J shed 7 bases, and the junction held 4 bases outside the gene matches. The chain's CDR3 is CASRTSGSGGELFF. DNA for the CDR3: TGTGCCAGCAGAACTAGCGGGAGTGGCGGGGAGCTGTTTTTT.

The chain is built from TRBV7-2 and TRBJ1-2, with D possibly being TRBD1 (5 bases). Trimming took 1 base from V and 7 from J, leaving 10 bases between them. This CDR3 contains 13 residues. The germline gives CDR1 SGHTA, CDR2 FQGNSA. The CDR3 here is CASSLGQMGGYTF. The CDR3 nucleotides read TGTGCCAGCAGCTTAGGACAGATGGGTGGCTACACCTTC.

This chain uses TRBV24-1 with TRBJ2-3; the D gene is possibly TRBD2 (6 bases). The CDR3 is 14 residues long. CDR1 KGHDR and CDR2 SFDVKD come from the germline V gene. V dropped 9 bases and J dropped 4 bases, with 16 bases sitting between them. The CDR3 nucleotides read TGTGCCACCTTATCGTCCGCGGGGCCAGATACGCAGTATTTT. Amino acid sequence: CATLSSAGPDTQYF.

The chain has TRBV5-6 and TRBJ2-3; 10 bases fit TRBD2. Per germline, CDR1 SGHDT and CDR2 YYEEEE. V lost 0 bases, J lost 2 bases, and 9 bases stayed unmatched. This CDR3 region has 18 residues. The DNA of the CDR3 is TGTGCCAGCAGCTTGGCGCTAGCGGGAGTATCCTTCACAGATACGCAGTATTTT. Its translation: CASSLALAGVSFTDTQYF.

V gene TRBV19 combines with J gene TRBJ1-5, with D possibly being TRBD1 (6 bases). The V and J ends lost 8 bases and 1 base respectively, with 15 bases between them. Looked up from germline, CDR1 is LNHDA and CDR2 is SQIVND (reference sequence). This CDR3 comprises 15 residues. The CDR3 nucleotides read TGTGCCAGTCTCTCCCTAGGGGGAAGCAATCAGCCCCAGCATTTT. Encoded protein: CASLSLGGSNQPQHF.

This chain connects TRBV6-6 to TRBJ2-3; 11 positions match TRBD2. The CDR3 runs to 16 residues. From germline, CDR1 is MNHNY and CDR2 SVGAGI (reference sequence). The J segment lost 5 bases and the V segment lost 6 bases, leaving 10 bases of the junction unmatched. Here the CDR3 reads CASRTTSGKGIDTQYF. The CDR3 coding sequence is TGTGCCAGCAGAACGACTAGCGGGAAGGGAATAGATACGCAGTATTTT.

CDR3 nucleotides: TGTGCCAGCAGCGTGACAGAGAACACTGAAGCTTTCTTT. Protein: CASSVTENTEAFF. This sequence joins TRBV7-9 and TRBJ1-1; TRBD1 is a possible D gene (5 bases). V shed 5 bases and J shed 1 base, with 8 bases lying between them. The CDR3 has 13 amino acids. Germline values: CDR1 SEHNR, CDR2 FQNEAQ (reference sequence).

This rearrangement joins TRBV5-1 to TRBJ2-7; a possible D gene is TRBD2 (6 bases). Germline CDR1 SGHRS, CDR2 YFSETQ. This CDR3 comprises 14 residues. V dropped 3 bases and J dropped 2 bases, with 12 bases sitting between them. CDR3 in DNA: TGCGCCAGCAGCTCCGGGACTCGCCCCTACGAGCAGTACTTC. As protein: CASSSGTRPYEQYF.

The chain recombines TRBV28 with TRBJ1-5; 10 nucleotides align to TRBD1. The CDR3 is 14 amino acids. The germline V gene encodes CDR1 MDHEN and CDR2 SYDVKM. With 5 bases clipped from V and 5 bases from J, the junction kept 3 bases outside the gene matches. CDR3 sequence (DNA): TGTGCCAGCAGTGGACAGGGGGTTCATCAGCCCCAGCATTTT. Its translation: CASSGQGVHQPQHF.

The CDR3 DNA is TGTGCCAGCAGTGAAGGTAGTAGGGGTCAGCCCCAGCATTTT. Translation gives CASSEGSRGQPQHF. This chain joins TRBV6-1 and TRBJ1-5; perhaps TRBD1 as D (5 bases). The V end lost 1 base, the J end lost 6 bases, and 10 bases lay between the germline ends. Germline loops: CDR1 MNHNS, CDR2 SASEGT. The CDR3 runs 14 residues.

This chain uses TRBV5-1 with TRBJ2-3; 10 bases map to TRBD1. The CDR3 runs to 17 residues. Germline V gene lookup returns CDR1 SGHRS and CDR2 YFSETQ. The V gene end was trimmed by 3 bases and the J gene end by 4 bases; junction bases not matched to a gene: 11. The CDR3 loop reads CASSSGTGVPGADTQYF. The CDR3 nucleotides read TGCGCCAGCAGCTCGGGGACAGGGGTTCCAGGCGCAGATACGCAGTATTTT.

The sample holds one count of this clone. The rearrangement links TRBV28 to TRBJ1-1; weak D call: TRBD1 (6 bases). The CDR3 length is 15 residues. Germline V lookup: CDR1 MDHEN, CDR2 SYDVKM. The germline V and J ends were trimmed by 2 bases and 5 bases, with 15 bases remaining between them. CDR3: CASSLPGGRGTEAFF. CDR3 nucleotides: TGTGCCAGCAGTTTACCGGGAGGGAGGGGGACTGAAGCTTTCTTT. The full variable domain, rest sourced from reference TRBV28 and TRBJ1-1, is DVKVTQSSRYLVKRTGEKVFLECVQDMDHENMFWYRQDPGLGLRLIYFSYDVKMKEKGDIPEGYSVSREKKERFSLILESASTNQTSMYLCASSLPGGRGTEAFFGQGTRLTVV.

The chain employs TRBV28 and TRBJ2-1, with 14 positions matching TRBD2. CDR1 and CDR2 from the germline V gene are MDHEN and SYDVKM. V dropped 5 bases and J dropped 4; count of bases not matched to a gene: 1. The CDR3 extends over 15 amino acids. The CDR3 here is CASSRTSGRYNEQFF. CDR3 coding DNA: TGTGCCAGCAGTCGGACTAGCGGGAGGTACAATGAGCAGTTCTTC. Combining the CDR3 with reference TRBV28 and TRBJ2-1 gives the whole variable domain DVKVTQSSRYLVKRTGEKVFLECVQDMDHENMFWYRQDPGLGLRLIYFSYDVKMKEKGDIPEGYSVSREKKERFSLILESASTNQTSMYLCASSRTSGRYNEQFFGPGTRLTVL.

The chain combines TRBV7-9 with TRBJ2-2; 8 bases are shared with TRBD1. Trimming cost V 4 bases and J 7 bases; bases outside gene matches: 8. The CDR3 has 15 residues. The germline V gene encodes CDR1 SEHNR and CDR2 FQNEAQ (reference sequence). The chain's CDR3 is CASSSGQEGVGELFF. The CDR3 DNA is TGTGCCAGCAGCTCGGGACAGGAGGGTGTCGGGGAGCTGTTTTTT.

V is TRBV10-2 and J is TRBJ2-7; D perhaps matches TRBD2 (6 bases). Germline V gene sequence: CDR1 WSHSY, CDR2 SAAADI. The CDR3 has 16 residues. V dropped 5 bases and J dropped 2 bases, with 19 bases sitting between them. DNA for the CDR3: TGCGCCAGCAGTCTCGGGGCGGGGTTGGATACCTACGAGCAGTACTTC. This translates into CASSLGAGLDTYEQYF.

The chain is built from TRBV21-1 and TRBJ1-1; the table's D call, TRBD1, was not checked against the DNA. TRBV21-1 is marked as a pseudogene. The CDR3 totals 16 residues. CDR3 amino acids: CASSTHGHLGNTEAFF. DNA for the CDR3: TGTGCCAGCAGCACCCACGGACACCTGGGGAACACTGAAGCTTTCTTT.

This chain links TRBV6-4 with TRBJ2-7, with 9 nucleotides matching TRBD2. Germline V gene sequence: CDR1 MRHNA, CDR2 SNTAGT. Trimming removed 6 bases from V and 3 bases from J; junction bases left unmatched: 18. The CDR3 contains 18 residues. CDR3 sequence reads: CASSEPSGKDKGVYEQYF. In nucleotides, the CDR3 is TGTGCCAGCAGCGAGCCTAGCGGGAAAGATAAGGGAGTCTACGAGCAGTACTTC.

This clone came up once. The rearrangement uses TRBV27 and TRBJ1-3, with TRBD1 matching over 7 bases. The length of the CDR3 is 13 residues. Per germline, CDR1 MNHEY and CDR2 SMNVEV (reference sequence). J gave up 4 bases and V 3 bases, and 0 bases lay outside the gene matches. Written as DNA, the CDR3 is TGTGCCAGCAGTTTGACAGGGGGAAACACCATATATTTT. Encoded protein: CASSLTGGNTIYF.

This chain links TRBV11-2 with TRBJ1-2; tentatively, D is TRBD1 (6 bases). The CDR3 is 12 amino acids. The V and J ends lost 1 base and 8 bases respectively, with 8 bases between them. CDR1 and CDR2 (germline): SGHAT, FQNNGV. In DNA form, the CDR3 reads TGTGCCAGCAGCTTAGCCAGGGGAGGCTACACCTTC. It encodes CASSLARGGYTF.

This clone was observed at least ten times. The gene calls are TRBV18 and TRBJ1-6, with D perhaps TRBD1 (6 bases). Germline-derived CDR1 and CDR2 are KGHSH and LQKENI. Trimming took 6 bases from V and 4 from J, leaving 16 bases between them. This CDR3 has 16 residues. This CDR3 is CASSRLDSFYNSPLHF. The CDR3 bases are TGTGCCAGCTCCCGACTGGACAGCTTTTATAATTCACCCCTCCACTTT. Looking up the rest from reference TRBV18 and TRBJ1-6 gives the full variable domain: NAGVMQNPRHLVRRRGQEARLRCSPMKGHSHVYWYRQLPEEGLKFMVYLQKENIIDESGMPKERFSAEFPKEGPSILRIQQVVRGDSAAYFCASSRLDSFYNSPLHFGNGTRLTVT.

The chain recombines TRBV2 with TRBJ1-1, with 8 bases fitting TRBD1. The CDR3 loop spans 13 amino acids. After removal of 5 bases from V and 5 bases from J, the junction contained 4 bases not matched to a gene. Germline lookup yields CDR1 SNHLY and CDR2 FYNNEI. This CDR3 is CASSKDRATEAFF. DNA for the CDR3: TGTGCCAGCAGTAAGGACAGGGCTACTGAAGCTTTCTTT. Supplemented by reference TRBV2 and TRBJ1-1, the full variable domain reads EPEVTQTPSHQVTQMGQEVILRCVPISNHLYFYWYRQILGQKVEFLVSFYNNEISEKSEIFDDQFSVERPDGSNFTLKIRSTKLEDSAMYFCASSKDRATEAFFGQGTRLTVV.

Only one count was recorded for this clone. The CDR3 DNA is TGTGCCAGCAGCTTGGTCGGATCTGGGGCGTGGTCCTATAATTCACCCCTCCACTTT. Its translation: CASSLVGSGAWSYNSPLHF. The chain uses TRBV5-5 and TRBJ1-6, with D perhaps matching TRBD1 (5 bases). V gave up 0 bases and J gave up 1 base, with 17 bases separating them. Germline V lookup: CDR1 SGHKS, CDR2 YYEKEE (reference sequence). The CDR3 is made up of 19 amino acids.